The sequence of this TCR beta chain was determined in a study of post-analysis software for immune sequencing data. Libraries were made from TCR beta cDNA, and they carried unique molecular identifiers. Around 500,000 cDNA molecules were obtained per 1 to 10 million input T cells. TCRdb reprocessed the PCR reads with MiXCR, giving one entry per CDR3 protein. The data show roughly 600,000 distinct CDR3 sequences, 40% to 50% seen once. General study points: About five TRBV segments, including TRBV5-6, TRBV5-1 and TRBV20-1, were more frequent in patients than controls. Samples from one preparation batch, clustered by F measure, grouped strongly together. Relative to controls, patients with multiple sclerosis showed significantly lower normalized Chao1 diversity.

This CDR3 is 15 amino acids long. The germline CDR1 and CDR2 sequences are MNHEY and SMNVEV (reference sequence). The ends were cut back, 5 bases at V and 7 bases at J, with 17 bases in the middle. As for this clonotype: Its antigen is not known.

The sample taken for sequencing was blood. V usage is TRBV27 and J usage is TRBJ1-4; D remains ambiguous. This sequence originates from a girl aged 10 to 17 with multiple sclerosis. The CDR3 sequence is CASSPFPRAAEKLFF. CDR3 coding DNA: TGTGCCAGCAGTCCCTTTCCCCGGGCTGCTGAAAAACTGTTTTTT.